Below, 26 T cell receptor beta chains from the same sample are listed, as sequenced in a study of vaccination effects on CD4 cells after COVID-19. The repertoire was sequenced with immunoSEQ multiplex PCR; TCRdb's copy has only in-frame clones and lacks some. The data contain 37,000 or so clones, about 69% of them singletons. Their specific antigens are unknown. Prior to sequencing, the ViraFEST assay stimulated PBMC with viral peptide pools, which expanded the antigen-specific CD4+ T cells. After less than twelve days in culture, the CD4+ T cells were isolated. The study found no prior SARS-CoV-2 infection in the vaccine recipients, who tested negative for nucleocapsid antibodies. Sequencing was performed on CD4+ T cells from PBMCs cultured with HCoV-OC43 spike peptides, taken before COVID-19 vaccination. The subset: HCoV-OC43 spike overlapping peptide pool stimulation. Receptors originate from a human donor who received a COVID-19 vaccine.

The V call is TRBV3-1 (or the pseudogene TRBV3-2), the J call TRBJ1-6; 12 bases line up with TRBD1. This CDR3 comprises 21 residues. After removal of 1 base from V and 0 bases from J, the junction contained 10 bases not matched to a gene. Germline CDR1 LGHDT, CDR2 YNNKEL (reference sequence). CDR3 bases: TGTGCCAGCAGCCAAGGGTTCGGGACAGGGGGCCCAAGCTCCTATAATTCACCCCTCCACTTT. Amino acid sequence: CASSQGFGTGGPSSYNSPLHF.

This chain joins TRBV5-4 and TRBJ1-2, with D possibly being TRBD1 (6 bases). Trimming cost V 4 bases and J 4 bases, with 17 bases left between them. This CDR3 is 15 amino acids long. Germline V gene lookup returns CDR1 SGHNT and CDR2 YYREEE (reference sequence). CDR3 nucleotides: TGTGCCAGCAGCCAAACCGGGACACAACCCTATGGCTACACCTTC. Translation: CASSQTGTQPYGYTF.

This CDR3 is CASSVDYSRKIYGYTF. The CDR3 coding sequence is TGCGCCAGCAGCGTAGATTACAGCCGAAAAATCTATGGCTACACCTTC. The rearrangement joins TRBV5-1 to TRBJ1-2; D unclear. Germline values: CDR1 SGHRS, CDR2 YFSETQ. Trimming took 4 bases from V and 4 from J, leaving 20 bases between them. This CDR3 spans 16 amino acids.

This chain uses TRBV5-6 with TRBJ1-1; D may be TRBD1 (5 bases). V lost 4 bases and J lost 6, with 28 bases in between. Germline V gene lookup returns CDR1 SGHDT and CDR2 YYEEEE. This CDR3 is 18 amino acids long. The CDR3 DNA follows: TGTGCCAGCAGCCCCCTCGATTGGTCGAAGGGGCGCGGTCCTGAAGCTTTCTTT. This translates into CASSPLDWSKGRGPEAFF.

The CDR3 here is CSVRGTGTTEAFF. The CDR3 DNA follows: TGCAGCGTTCGGGGGACAGGGACGACTGAAGCTTTCTTT. V and J are TRBV29-1 and TRBJ1-1, with 9 bases that match TRBD1. CDR1 is SQVTM, CDR2 ANQGSEA, per germline. The CDR3 runs to 13 residues. V gave up 5 bases and J gave up 5 bases; unmatched junction bases: 6.

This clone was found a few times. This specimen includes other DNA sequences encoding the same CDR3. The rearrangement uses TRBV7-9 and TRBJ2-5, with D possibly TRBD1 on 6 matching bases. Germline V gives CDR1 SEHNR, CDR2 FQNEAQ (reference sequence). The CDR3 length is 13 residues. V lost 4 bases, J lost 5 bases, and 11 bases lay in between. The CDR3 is CASSSGQRETQYF. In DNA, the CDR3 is TGTGCCAGCAGCTCCGGACAGCGGGAGACCCAGTACTTC.

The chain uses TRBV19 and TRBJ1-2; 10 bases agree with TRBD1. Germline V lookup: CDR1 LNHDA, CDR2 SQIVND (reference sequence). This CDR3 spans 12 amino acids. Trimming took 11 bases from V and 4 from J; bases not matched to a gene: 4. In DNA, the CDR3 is TGTGCCGGACAGGGGGATGGCTATGGCTACACCTTC. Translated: CAGQGDGYGYTF.

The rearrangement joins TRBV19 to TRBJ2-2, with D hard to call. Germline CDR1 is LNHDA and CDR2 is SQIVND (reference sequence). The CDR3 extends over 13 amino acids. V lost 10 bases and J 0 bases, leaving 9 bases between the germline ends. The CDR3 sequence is CATAAANTGELFF. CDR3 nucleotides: TGTGCCACAGCCGCAGCGAACACCGGGGAGCTGTTTTTT. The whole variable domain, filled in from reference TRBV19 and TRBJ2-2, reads DGGITQSPKYLFRKEGQNVTLSCEQNLNHDAMYWYRQDPGQGLRLIYYSQIVNDFQKGDIAEGYSVSREKKESFPLTVTSAQKNPTAFYLCATAAANTGELFFGEGSRLTVL.

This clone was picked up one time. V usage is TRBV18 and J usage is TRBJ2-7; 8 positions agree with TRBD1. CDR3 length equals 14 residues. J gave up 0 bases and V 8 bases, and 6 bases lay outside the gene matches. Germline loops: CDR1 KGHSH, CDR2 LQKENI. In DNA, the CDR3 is TGTGCCAGCACCCGGGACAGGAGCTCCTACGAGCAGTACTTC. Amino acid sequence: CASTRDRSSYEQYF.

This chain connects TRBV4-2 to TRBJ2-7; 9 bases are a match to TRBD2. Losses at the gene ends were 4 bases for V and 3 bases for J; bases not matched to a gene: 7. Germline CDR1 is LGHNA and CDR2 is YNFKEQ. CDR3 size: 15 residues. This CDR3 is CASSLSGTSLYEQYF. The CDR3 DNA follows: TGTGCCAGCAGCCTATCCGGGACTAGCCTCTACGAGCAGTACTTC.

CDR3 sequence reads: CASSLGTGSLNTEAFF. CDR3 sequence (DNA): TGTGCCAGCAGCTTAGGGACAGGGTCCCTGAACACTGAAGCTTTCTTT. V is TRBV7-8 and J is TRBJ1-1; 8 nucleotides align to TRBD1. Trimming cost V 1 base and J 0 bases; bases outside gene matches: 4. The CDR3 extends over 16 amino acids. Germline CDR1 reads SGHVS; CDR2 reads FQNEAQ.

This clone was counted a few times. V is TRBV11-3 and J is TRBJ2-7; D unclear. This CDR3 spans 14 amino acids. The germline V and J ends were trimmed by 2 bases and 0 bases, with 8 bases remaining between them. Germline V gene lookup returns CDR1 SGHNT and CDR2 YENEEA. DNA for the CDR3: TGTGCCAGCAGCTTAAACCAAGACTCCTACGAGCAGTACTTC. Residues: CASSLNQDSYEQYF.

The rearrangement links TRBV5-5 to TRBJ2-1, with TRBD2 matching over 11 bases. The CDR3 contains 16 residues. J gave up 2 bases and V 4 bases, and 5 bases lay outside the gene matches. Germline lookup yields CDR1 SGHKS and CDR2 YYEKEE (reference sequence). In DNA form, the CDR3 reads TGTGCCAGCAGCAGTAGCGGGGGGGCCACCTACAATGAGCAGTTCTTC. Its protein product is CASSSSGGATYNEQFF.

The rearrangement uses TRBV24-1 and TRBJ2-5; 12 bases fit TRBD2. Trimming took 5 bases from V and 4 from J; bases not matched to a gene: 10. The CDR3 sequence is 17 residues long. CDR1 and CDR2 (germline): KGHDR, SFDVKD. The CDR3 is CATSVKQTSGRGETQYF. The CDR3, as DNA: TGTGCCACCAGTGTGAAACAGACTAGCGGGAGAGGAGAGACCCAGTACTTC.

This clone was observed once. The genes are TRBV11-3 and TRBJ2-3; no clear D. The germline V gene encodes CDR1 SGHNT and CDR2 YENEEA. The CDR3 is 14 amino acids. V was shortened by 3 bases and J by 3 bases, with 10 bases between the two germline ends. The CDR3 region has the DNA TGTGCCAGCAGCTTGGGTCTTCGGACAGATACGCAGTATTTT. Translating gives CASSLGLRTDTQYF.

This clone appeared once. In DNA, the CDR3 is TGCGCCAGCAGCTCCCGACTAGCGGGGGGCCTCCACTACGAGCAGTACTTC. As protein: CASSSRLAGGLHYEQYF. The V gene is TRBV5-1, the J gene TRBJ2-7, with 13 bases identical to TRBD2. V trimming: 3 bases; J trimming: 3 bases; junction bases outside the gene matches: 9. Germline V lookup: CDR1 SGHRS, CDR2 YFSETQ. CDR3 size: 17 residues.

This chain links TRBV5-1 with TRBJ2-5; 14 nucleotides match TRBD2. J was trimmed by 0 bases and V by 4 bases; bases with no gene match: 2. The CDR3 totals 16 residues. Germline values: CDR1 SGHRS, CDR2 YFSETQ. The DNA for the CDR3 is TGCGCCAGCAGCGGGGGACTAGCGGGGGACCAAGAGACCCAGTACTTC. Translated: CASSGGLAGDQETQYF. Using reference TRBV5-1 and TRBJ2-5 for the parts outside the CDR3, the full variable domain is KAGVTQTPRYLIKTRGQQVTLSCSPISGHRSVSWYQQTPGQGLQFLFEYFSETQRNKGNFPGRFSGRQFSNSRSEMNVSTLELGDSALYLCASSGGLAGDQETQYFGPGTRLLVL.

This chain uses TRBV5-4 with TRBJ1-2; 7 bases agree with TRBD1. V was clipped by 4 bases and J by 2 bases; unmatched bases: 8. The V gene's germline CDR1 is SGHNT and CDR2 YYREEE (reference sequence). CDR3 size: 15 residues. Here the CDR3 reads CASSPSGTANYGYTF. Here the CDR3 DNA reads TGTGCCAGCAGCCCCAGTGGGACAGCGAACTATGGCTACACCTTC.

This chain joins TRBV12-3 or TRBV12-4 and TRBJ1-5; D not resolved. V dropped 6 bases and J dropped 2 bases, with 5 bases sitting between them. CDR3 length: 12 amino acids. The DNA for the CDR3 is TGTGCCAGCAGAGGTGGCAATCAGCCCCAGCATTTT. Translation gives CASRGGNQPQHF.

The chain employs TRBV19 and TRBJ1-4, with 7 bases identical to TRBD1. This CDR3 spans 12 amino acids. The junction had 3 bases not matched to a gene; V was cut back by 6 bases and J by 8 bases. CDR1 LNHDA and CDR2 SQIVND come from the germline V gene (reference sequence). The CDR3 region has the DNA TGTGCCAGTAGCCTACAGGGGGAAAAACTGTTTTTT. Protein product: CASSLQGEKLFF.

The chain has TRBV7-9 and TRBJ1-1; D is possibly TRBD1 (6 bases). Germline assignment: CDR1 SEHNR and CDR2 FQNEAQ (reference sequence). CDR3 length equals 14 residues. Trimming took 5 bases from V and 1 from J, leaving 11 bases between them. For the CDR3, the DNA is TGTGCCAGCAGCGCTCAGGGGAGGAACACTGAAGCTTTCTTT. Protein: CASSAQGRNTEAFF.

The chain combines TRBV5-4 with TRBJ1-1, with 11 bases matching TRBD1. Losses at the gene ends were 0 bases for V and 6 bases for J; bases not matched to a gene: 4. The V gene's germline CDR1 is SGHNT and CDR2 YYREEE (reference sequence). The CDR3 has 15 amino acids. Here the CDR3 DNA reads TGTGCCAGCAGCTTGGGCGGGGGACAGGGGGCTGAAGCTTTCTTT. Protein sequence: CASSLGGGQGAEAFF.

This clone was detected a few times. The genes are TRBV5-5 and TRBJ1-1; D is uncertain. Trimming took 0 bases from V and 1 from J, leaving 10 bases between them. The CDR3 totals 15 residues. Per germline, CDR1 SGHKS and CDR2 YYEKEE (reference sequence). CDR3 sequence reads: CASSLAVWGNTEAFF. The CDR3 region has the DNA TGTGCCAGCAGCTTGGCGGTATGGGGGAACACTGAAGCTTTCTTT.

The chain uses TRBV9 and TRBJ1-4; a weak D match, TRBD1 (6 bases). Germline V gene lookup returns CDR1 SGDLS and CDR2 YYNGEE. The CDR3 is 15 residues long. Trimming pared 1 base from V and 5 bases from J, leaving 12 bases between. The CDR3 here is CASSVRGTENEKLFF. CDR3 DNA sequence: TGTGCCAGCAGCGTAAGGGGGACGGAGAATGAAAAACTGTTTTTT.

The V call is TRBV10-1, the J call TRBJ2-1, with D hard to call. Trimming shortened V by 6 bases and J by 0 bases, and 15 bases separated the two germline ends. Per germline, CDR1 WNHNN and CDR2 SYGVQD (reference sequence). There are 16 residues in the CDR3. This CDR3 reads CASSDTYPSSYNEQFF. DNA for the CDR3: TGCGCCAGCAGCGACACCTACCCCAGCTCCTACAATGAGCAGTTCTTC.

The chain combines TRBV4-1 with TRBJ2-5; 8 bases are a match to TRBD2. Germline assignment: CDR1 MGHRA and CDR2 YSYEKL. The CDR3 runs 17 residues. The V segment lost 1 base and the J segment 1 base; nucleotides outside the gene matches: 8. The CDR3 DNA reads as TGCGCCAGCAGCCAAGGCGGTTTAGCGGGGTTCCAAGAGACCCAGTACTTC. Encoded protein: CASSQGGLAGFQETQYF.